What follows describes a single T cell receptor beta chain. Generated by immunoSEQ multiplex PCR, the TCRdb table keeps only in-frame clones and is missing some. The table lists some 65,000 clones, approximately 81% of them singletons. These data belong to a study of OX40 agonist ivuxolimab in advanced cancers. CDR1 and CDR2 (germline): SGHNT, YYREEE (reference sequence). The CDR3 is made up of 14 amino acids. V was pared by 4 bases and J by 0 bases, with 10 bases between. The clonotype originates from an adult with an advanced solid tumor such as melanoma, head and neck, liver or kidney cancer. The specimen was CD4+ or CD8+ T cells sorted from blood, collected in a trial of the OX40 agonist ivuxolimab. The V and J genes are TRBV5-4 and TRBJ1-1; perhaps TRBD1 as D (5 bases). The CDR3 DNA follows: TGTGCCAGCAGCCCCTTGACAGTGAACACTGAAGCTTTCTTT. Protein: CASSPLTVNTEAFF.